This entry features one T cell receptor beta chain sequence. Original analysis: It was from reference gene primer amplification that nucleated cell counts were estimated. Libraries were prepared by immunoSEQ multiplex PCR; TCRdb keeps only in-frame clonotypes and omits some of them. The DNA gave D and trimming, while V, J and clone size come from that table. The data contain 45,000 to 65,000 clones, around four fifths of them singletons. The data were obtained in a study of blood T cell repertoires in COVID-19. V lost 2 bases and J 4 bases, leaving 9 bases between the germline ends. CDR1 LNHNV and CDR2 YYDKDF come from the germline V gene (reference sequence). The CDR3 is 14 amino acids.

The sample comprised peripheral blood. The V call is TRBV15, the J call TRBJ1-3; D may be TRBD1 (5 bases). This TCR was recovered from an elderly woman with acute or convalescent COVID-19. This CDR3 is CATSRSGFGNTIYF. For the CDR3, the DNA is TGTGCCACCAGCAGATCAGGGTTCGGAAACACCATATATTTT.